The clone carrying this T cell receptor beta chain was observed a handful of times. The antigen is unknown. This entry is derived from a study of cytomegalovirus exposure and HLA in healthy donors. The CDR3 has 13 amino acids. Trimming left V 3 bases short and J 0 bases short, with 7 bases between. From germline, CDR1 is SGHRS and CDR2 YFSETQ. The repertoire was sequenced with immunoSEQ multiplex PCR; TCRdb's copy has only in-frame clones and lacks some. Of fewer than 100,000 clones in the sample, 85% to 95% were seen once. Findings and limits, study-wide: Among the CMV-associated chains, three were confirmed in vitro as specific for CMV antigens.

Sequenced material: PBMCs. The clonotype originates from a woman in her late teens or twenties in good health and CMV-seronegative. The rearrangement joins TRBV5-1 to TRBJ2-7; D may be TRBD1 (5 bases). CDR3 coding DNA: TGCGCCAGCAGCTCGACAGTCTCCTACGAGCAGTACTTC. This encodes CASSSTVSYEQYF.